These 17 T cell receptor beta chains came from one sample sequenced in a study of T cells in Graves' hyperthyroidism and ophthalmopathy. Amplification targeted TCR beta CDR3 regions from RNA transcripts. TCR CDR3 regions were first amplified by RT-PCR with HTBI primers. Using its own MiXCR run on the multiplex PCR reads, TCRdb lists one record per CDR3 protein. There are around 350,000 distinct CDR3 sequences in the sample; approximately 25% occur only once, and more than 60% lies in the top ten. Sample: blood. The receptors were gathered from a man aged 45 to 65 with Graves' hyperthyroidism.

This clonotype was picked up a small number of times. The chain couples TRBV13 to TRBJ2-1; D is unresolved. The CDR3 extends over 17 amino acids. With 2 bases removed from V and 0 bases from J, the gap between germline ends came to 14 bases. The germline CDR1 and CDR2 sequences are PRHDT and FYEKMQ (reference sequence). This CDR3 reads CASSLFGRRSSYNEQFF. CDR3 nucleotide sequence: TGTGCCAGCAGCTTATTTGGTAGGCGAAGCTCCTACAATGAGCAGTTCTTC.

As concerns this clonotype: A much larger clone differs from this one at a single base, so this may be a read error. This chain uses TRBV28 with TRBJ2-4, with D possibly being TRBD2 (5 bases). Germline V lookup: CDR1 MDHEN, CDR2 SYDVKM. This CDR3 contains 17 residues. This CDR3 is CASSRYDLTLAENIQYF. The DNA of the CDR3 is TGTGCCAGCAGTCGCTATGACCTGACCCTAGCCGAAAACATTCAGTACTTC. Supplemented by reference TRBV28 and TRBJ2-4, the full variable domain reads DVKVTQSSRYLVKRTGEKVFLECVQDMDHENMFWYRQDPGLGLRLIYFSYDVKMKEKGDIPEGYSVSREKKERFSLILESASTNQTSMYLCASSRYDLTLAENIQYFGAGTRLSVL.

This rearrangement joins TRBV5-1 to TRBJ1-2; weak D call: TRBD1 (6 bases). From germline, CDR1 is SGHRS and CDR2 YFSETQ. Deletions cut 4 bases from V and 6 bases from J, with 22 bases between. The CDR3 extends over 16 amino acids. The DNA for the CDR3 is TGCGCCAGCAGCCCCGAAGTGATATTGGGGGGCGATGGCTACACCTTC. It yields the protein CASSPEVILGGDGYTF.

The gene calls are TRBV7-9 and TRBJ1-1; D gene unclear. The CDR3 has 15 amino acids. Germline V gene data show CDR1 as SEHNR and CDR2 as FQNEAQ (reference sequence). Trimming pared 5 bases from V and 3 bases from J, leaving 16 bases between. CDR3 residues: CASSRGLGVDTEAFF. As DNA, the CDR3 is TGTGCCAGCAGCCGAGGCCTCGGCGTAGACACTGAAGCTTTCTTT.

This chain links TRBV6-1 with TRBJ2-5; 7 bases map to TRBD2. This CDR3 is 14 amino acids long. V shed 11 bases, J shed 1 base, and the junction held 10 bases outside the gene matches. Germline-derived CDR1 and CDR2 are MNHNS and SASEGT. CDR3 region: CAGRLAGVQETQYF. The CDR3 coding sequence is TGTGCCGGTAGACTGGCGGGAGTCCAAGAGACCCAGTACTTC.

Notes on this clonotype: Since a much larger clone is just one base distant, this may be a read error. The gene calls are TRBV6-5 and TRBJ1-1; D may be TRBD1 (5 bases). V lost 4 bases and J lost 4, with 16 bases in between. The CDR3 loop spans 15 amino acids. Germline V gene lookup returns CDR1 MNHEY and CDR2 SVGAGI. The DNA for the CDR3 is TGTGCCAGCAGTTCACTGACAGTGAGGGCCACTGAAGCTTTCTTT. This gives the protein CASSSLTVRATEAFF.

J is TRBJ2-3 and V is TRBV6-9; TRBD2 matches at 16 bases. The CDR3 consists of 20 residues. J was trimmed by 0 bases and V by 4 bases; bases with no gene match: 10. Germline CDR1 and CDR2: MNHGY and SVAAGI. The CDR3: CASSFDTGTSGRASTDTQYF. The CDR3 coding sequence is TGTGCCAGCAGTTTCGATACCGGGACTAGCGGGAGGGCAAGCACAGATACGCAGTATTTT.

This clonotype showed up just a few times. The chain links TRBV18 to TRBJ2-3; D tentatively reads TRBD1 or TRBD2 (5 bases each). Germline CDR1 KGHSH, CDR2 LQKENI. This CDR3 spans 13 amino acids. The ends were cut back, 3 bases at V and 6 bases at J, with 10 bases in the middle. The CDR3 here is CASSPGARDTQYF. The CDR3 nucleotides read TGTGCCAGCTCACCCGGGGCCCGGGATACGCAGTATTTT.

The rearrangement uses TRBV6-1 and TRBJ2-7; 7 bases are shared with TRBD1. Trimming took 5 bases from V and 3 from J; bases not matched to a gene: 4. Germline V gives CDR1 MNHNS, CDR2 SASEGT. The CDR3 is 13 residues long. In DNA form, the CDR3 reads TGTGCCAGCAGTCAAAGACAGGGCTACGAGCAGTACTTC. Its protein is CASSQRQGYEQYF.

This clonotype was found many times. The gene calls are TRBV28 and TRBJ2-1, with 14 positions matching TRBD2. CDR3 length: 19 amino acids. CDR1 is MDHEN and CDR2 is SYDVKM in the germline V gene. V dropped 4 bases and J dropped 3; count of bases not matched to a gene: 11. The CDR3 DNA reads TGTGCCAGCAGTTACCAATCCGGGACTAGCGGGAGAGACTACAATGAGCAGTTCTTC. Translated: CASSYQSGTSGRDYNEQFF. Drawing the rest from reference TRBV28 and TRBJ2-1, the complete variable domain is DVKVTQSSRYLVKRTGEKVFLECVQDMDHENMFWYRQDPGLGLRLIYFSYDVKMKEKGDIPEGYSVSREKKERFSLILESASTNQTSMYLCASSYQSGTSGRDYNEQFFGPGTRLTVL.

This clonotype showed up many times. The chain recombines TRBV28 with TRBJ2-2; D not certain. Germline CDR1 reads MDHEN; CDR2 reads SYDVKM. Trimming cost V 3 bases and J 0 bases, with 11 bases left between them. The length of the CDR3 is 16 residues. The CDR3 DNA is TGTGCCAGCAGTTTCCGAACACCCTCGAACACCGGGGAGCTGTTTTTT. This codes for CASSFRTPSNTGELFF.

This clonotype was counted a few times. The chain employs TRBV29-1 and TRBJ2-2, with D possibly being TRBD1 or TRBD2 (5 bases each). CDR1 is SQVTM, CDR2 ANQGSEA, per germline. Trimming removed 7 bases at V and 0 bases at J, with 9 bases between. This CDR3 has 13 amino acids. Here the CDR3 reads CSEGPSNTGELFF. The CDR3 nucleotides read TGCAGCGAGGGACCATCGAACACCGGGGAGCTGTTTTTT.

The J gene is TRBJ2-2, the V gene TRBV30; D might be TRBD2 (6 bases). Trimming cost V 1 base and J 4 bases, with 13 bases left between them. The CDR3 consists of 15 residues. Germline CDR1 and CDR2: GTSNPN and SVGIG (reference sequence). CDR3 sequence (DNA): TGTGCCTGGAGTGAGGGAGGAATCGGCACCGGGGAGCTGTTTTTT. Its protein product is CAWSEGGIGTGELFF.

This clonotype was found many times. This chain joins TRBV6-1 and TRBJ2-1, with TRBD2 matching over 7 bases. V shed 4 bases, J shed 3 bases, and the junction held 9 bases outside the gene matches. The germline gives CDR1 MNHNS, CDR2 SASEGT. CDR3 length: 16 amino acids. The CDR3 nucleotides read TGTGCCAGCAGTGGAAGTTCCACGGGAGGCTACAATGAGCAGTTCTTC. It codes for CASSGSSTGGYNEQFF.

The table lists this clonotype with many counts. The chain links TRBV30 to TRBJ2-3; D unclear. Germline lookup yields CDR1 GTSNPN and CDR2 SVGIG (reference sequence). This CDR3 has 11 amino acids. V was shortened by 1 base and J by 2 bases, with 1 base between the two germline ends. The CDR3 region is CAWSDTDTQYF. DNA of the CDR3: TGTGCCTGGAGTGACACAGATACGCAGTATTTT. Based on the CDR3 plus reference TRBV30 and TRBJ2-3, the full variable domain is SQTIHQWPATLVQPVGSPLSLECTVEGTSNPNLYWYRQAAGRGLQLLFYSVGIGQISSEVPQNLSASRPQDRQFILSSKKLLLSDSGFYLCAWSDTDTQYFGPGTRLTVL.

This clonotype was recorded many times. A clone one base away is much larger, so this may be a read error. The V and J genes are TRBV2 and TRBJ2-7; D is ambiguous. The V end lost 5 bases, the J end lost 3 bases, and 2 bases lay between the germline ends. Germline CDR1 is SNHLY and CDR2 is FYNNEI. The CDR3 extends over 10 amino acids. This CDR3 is CASSFYEQYF. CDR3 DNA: TGTGCCAGCAGTTTCTACGAGCAGTACTTC. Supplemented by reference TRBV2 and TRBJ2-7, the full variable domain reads EPEVTQTPSHQVTQMGQEVILRCVPISNHLYFYWYRQILGQKVEFLVSFYNNEISEKSEIFDDQFSVERPDGSNFTLKIRSTKLEDSAMYFCASSFYEQYFGPGTRLTVT.

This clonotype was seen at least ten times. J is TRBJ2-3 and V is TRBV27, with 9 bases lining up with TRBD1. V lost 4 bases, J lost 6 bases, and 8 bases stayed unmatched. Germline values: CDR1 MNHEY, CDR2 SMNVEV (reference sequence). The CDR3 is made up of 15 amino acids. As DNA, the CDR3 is TGTGCCAGCAGTTCCCTCCAGACAGGGGGGGATACGCAGTATTTT. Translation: CASSSLQTGGDTQYF.